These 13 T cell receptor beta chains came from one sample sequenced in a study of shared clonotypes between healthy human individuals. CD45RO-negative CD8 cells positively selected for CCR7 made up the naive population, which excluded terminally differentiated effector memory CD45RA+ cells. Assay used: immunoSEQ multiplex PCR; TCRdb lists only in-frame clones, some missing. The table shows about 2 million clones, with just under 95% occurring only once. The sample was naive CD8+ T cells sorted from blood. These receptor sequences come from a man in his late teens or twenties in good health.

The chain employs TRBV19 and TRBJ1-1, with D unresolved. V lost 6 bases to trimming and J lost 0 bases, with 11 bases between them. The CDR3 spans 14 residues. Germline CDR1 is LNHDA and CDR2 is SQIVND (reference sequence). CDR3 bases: TGTGCCAGTAGCGAGACCGGTTTGAACACTGAAGCTTTCTTT. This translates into CASSETGLNTEAFF.

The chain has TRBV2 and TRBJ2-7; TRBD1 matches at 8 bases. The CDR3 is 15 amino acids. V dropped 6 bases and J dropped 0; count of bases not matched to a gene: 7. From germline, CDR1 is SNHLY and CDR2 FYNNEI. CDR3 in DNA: TGTGCCAGCAGGCCTCCGGACAGGGCCTCCTACGAGCAGTACTTC. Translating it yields CASRPPDRASYEQYF. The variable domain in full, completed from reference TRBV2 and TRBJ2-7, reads EPEVTQTPSHQVTQMGQEVILRCVPISNHLYFYWYRQILGQKVEFLVSFYNNEISEKSEIFDDQFSVERPDGSNFTLKIRSTKLEDSAMYFCASRPPDRASYEQYFGPGTRLTVT.

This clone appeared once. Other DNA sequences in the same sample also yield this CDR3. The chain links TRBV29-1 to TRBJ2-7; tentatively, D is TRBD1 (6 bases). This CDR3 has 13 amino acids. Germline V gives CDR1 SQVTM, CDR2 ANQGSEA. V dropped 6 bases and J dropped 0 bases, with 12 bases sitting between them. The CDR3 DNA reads TGCAGCGTAGCAGGGGTGAGCTCCTACGAGCAGTACTTC. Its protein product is CSVAGVSSYEQYF.

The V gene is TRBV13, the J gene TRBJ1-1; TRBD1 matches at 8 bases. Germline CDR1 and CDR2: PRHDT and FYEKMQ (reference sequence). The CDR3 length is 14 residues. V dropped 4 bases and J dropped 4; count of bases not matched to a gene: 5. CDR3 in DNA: TGTGCCAGCAGCTCCAGACAGGGGATCACTGAAGCTTTCTTT. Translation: CASSSRQGITEAFF.

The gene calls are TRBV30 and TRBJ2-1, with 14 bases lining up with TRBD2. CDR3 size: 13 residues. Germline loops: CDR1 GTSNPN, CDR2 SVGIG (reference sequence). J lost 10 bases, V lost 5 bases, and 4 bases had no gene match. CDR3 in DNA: TGTGCCTGGTTCGGGACTAGCGGGGGCGAGCAGTTCTTC. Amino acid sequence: CAWFGTSGGEQFF.

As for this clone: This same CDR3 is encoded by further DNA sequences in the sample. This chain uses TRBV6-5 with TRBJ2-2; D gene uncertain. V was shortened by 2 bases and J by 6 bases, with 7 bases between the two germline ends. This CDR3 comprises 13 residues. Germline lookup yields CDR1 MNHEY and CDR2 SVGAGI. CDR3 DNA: TGTGCCAGCAGTTACGGGCTAGCCGGGGAGCTGTTTTTT. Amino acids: CASSYGLAGELFF.

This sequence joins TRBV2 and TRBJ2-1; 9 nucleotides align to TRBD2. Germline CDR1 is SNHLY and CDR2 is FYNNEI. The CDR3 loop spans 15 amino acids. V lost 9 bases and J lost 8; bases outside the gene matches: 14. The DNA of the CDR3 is TGTGCCAGAGAGAACGGGACTAGCTTTGAGGATGAGCAGTTCTTC. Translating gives CARENGTSFEDEQFF.

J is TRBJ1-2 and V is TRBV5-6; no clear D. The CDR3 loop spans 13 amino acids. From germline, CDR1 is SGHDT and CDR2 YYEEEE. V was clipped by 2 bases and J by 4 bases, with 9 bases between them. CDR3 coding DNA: TGTGCCAGCAGCTTTGGTGACTCCTATGGCTACACCTTC. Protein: CASSFGDSYGYTF.

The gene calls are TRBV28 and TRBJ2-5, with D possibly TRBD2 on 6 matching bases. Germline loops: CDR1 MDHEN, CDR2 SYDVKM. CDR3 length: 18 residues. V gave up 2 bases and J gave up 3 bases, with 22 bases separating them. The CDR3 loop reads CASSLLPLSGTHKETQYF. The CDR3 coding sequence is TGTGCCAGCAGTTTACTACCCCTATCCGGGACTCACAAAGAGACCCAGTACTTC.

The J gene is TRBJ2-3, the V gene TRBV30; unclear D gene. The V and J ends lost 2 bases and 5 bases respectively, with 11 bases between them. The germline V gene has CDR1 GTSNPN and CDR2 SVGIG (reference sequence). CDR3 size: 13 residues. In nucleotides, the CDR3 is TGTGCCTGGAGTTGGTCAGGTGAAGATACGCAGTATTTT. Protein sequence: CAWSWSGEDTQYF. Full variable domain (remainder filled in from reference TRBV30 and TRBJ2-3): SQTIHQWPATLVQPVGSPLSLECTVEGTSNPNLYWYRQAAGRGLQLLFYSVGIGQISSEVPQNLSASRPQDRQFILSSKKLLLSDSGFYLCAWSWSGEDTQYFGPGTRLTVL.

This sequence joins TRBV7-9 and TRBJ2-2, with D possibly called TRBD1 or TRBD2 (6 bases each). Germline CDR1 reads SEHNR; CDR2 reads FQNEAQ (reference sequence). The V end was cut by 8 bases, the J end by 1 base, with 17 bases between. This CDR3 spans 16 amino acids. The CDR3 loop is CASFSLGGQNTGELFF. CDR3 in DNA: TGTGCCAGCTTCAGCCTCGGGGGCCAGAACACCGGGGAGCTGTTTTTT.

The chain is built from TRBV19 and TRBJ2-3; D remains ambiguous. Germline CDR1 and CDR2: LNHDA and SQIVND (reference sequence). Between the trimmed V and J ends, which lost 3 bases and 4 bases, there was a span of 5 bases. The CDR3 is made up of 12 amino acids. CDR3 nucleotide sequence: TGTGCCAGTAGTATTGAAGCAGATACGCAGTATTTT. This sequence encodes CASSIEADTQYF.

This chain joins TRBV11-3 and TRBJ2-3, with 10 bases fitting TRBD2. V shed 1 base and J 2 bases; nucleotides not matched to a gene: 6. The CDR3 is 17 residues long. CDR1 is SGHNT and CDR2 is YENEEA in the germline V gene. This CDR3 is CASSLVVAGGSTDTQYF. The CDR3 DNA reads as TGTGCCAGCAGCTTAGTCGTAGCGGGGGGATCCACAGATACGCAGTATTTT.